These T cell receptor beta chains were read from a single sample in a study of beta chain features in type 1 diabetes. Here immunoSEQ multiplex PCR was the method, and the copy in TCRdb shows in-frame clones only, minus some. The sample yields around 300,000 clones, about 14% seen once. Sequencing was performed on central memory CD4+ T cells from blood. The receptors here all came from a man younger than 45 in good health. Each CDR3 is given with its conserved first and last residue. Each record gives: clone size, V gene, D gene, J gene, CDR3 DNA, CDR3 protein. The D gene is left open where the match is weak. Expanded clones get a size class; other rows say once, few or many, or leave the size out.

abundance: NA; v_gene: TRBV6-5; d_gene: NA; j_gene: TRBJ1-2; CDR3nt: TGTGCCAGCAGTTATAACCCCCGGGAAGGGGGCTATGGCTACACCTTC; CDR3aa: CASSYNPREGGYGYTF
abundance: few; v_gene: TRBV7-2; d_gene: TRBD1; j_gene: TRBJ1-1; CDR3nt: TGTGCCAGCAGCTTCCCTTCCGCGAACAGGGGGAACACTGAAGCTTTCTTT; CDR3aa: CASSFPSANRGNTEAFF
abundance: NA; v_gene: TRBV10-3; d_gene: NA; j_gene: TRBJ1-1; CDR3nt: TGTGCCAGCAGTCGAGTGGGGGCGCGGAACACTGAAGCTTTCTTT; CDR3aa: CASSRVGARNTEAFF
abundance: NA; v_gene: TRBV4-3; d_gene: NA; j_gene: TRBJ2-7; CDR3nt: TGCGCCAGCAGCCGGGGGTACGGCTACGAGCAGTACTTC; CDR3aa: CASSRGYGYEQYF
abundance: NA; v_gene: TRBV6-5; d_gene: NA; j_gene: TRBJ2-7; CDR3nt: TGTGCCAGCAGTTATTACGGATACGAGCAGTACTTC; CDR3aa: CASSYYGYEQYF
abundance: many; v_gene: TRBV4-3; d_gene: TRBD2; j_gene: TRBJ2-1; CDR3nt: TGCGCCAGCAGCCAAGATTGGCGGGAGGGCCTTGAGCAGTTCTTC; CDR3aa: CASSQDWREGLEQFF
abundance: few; v_gene: TRBV30; d_gene: NA; j_gene: TRBJ2-1; CDR3nt: TGTGCCTGGAGTAACAAAAGGGGGGCCCACAATGAGCAGTTCTTC; CDR3aa: CAWSNKRGAHNEQFF
abundance: few; v_gene: TRBV6-1; d_gene: TRBD1; j_gene: TRBJ1-1; CDR3nt: TGTGCCAGCAGGCCGACAGGGATGAACACTGAAGCTTTCTTT; CDR3aa: CASRPTGMNTEAFF
abundance: NA; v_gene: TRBV19; d_gene: TRBD2; j_gene: TRBJ2-1; CDR3nt: TGTGCCAGTAGTTCCCCTAGCGGGGGGCCCTATGAGCAGTTCTTC; CDR3aa: CASSSPSGGPYEQFF
abundance: few; v_gene: TRBV30; d_gene: TRBD1; j_gene: TRBJ2-1; CDR3nt: TGTGCCTGGAGTGGGACAGGGGGTAATGAGCAGTTCTTC; CDR3aa: CAWSGTGGNEQFF
abundance: few; v_gene: TRBV12-5; d_gene: TRBD1; j_gene: TRBJ1-2; CDR3nt: TGTGCTAGTGGCCTCGGGACAGGGGCAAATGGCTACACCTTC; CDR3aa: CASGLGTGANGYTF
abundance: once; v_gene: TRBV5-1; d_gene: NA; j_gene: TRBJ2-3; CDR3nt: TGCGCCAGCACCGCGGGAATGGGGCCAGATACGCAGTATTTT; CDR3aa: CASTAGMGPDTQYF
abundance: NA; v_gene: TRBV7-9; d_gene: NA; j_gene: TRBJ2-3; CDR3nt: TGTGCCAGCAGCTTAGCAACTGGTACAGATACGCAGTATTTT; CDR3aa: CASSLATGTDTQYF
abundance: NA; v_gene: TRBV19; d_gene: TRBD1; j_gene: TRBJ1-5; CDR3nt: TGTGCCAGTACCTCAACAGGGGAAAGCAATCAGCCCCAGCATTTT; CDR3aa: CASTSTGESNQPQHF
abundance: few; v_gene: TRBV9; d_gene: NA; j_gene: TRBJ2-1; CDR3nt: TGTGCCAGCAGCGCATTAGGGCAGGGGCCCTACAATGAGCAGTTCTTC; CDR3aa: CASSALGQGPYNEQFF
abundance: NA; v_gene: TRBV6-6; d_gene: TRBD1; j_gene: TRBJ2-3; CDR3nt: TGTGCCAGCAGTAGACAGGGTAGCACAGATACGCAGTATTTT; CDR3aa: CASSRQGSTDTQYF
abundance: few; v_gene: TRBV29-1; d_gene: TRBD1; j_gene: TRBJ1-1; CDR3nt: TGCAGCGTTGAAGTGGGACAGGTCACTGAAGCTTTCTTT; CDR3aa: CSVEVGQVTEAFF
abundance: NA; v_gene: TRBV2; d_gene: TRBD2; j_gene: TRBJ2-2; CDR3nt: TGTGCCAGCGGACAAAGCGGGGTTAACACCGGGGAGCTGTTTTTT; CDR3aa: CASGQSGVNTGELFF
abundance: few; v_gene: TRBV11-2; d_gene: NA; j_gene: TRBJ2-5; CDR3nt: TGTGCCAGCAGCCCCCGGGGAGAGACCCAGTACTTC; CDR3aa: CASSPRGETQYF
abundance: NA; v_gene: TRBV2; d_gene: NA; j_gene: TRBJ1-6; CDR3nt: TGTGCCAGCAGAGAACGGGTCTCGTATAATTCACCCCTCCACTTT; CDR3aa: CASRERVSYNSPLHF
abundance: few; v_gene: TRBV7-2; d_gene: NA; j_gene: TRBJ2-7; CDR3nt: TGTGCCAGCACCCGTAATCGAAACCACGAGCAGTACTTC; CDR3aa: CASTRNRNHEQYF
abundance: NA; v_gene: TRBV28; d_gene: NA; j_gene: TRBJ2-6; CDR3nt: TGTGCCAGCAGTTTATCTTTTCGGGGCTCTGGGGCCAACGTCCTGACTTTC; CDR3aa: CASSLSFRGSGANVLTF
abundance: few; v_gene: TRBV2; d_gene: NA; j_gene: TRBJ2-2; CDR3nt: TGTGCCAGCAGTGAAAATCGGCCGAACACCGGGGAGCTGTTTTTT; CDR3aa: CASSENRPNTGELFF
abundance: few; v_gene: TRBV5-6; d_gene: NA; j_gene: TRBJ2-5; CDR3nt: TGTGCCAGCAGCTTGACGGGGGCCATGGAGACCCAGTACTTC; CDR3aa: CASSLTGAMETQYF
abundance: NA; v_gene: TRBV29-1; d_gene: NA; j_gene: TRBJ2-5; CDR3nt: TGCAGCGCGCGCGCACCCGGGACGGAGGGAGAGACCCAGTACTTC; CDR3aa: CSARAPGTEGETQYF
abundance: NA; v_gene: TRBV4-3; d_gene: NA; j_gene: TRBJ1-1; CDR3nt: TGCGCCAGCAGCATCGTGAACACTGAAGCTTTCTTT; CDR3aa: CASSIVNTEAFF
abundance: many; v_gene: TRBV18; d_gene: NA; j_gene: TRBJ1-1; CDR3nt: TGTGCCAGCTCACGGGACAAGGGGAACACTGAAGCTTTCTTT; CDR3aa: CASSRDKGNTEAFF
abundance: NA; v_gene: TRBV7-8; d_gene: NA; j_gene: TRBJ2-2; CDR3nt: TGTGCCAGCAGCTTAGGTCGCAGGGGGGCTGGGGAGCTGTTTTTT; CDR3aa: CASSLGRRGAGELFF
abundance: many; v_gene: TRBV12-5; d_gene: TRBD2; j_gene: TRBJ2-1; CDR3nt: TGTGCTAGTGGCCCCGGGACTAGGGACTACAATGAGCAGTTCTTC; CDR3aa: CASGPGTRDYNEQFF
abundance: NA; v_gene: TRBV9; d_gene: NA; j_gene: TRBJ2-2; CDR3nt: TGTGCCAGCAGCGCCACGGGGCTGGGGGAGCTGTTTTTT; CDR3aa: CASSATGLGELFF
abundance: few; v_gene: TRBV27; d_gene: NA; j_gene: TRBJ1-2; CDR3nt: TGTGCCAGCAGCCCTCTCTATGGCTACACCTTC; CDR3aa: CASSPLYGYTF
abundance: few; v_gene: TRBV4-3; d_gene: NA; j_gene: TRBJ1-2; CDR3nt: TGCGCCAGCAGCCAACCCGACCGCCCTGAATATGGCTACACCTTC; CDR3aa: CASSQPDRPEYGYTF
abundance: few; v_gene: TRBV4-3; d_gene: NA; j_gene: TRBJ1-1; CDR3nt: TGCGCCAGCAGCCAAGAGTGGAGGAACACTGAAGCTTTCTTT; CDR3aa: CASSQEWRNTEAFF
abundance: few; v_gene: TRBV5-6; d_gene: NA; j_gene: TRBJ2-2; CDR3nt: TGTGCCAGCAGCTTCGTTTCTTTCACCGGGGAGCTGTTTTTT; CDR3aa: CASSFVSFTGELFF
abundance: NA; v_gene: TRBV12-5; d_gene: NA; j_gene: TRBJ1-5; CDR3nt: TGTGCTAGTGGTCAGGGAGGGCCCAATCAGCCCCAGCATTTT; CDR3aa: CASGQGGPNQPQHF
abundance: few; v_gene: TRBV7-2; d_gene: TRBD2; j_gene: TRBJ2-3; CDR3nt: TGTGCCAGCACCAATCGGGGGGGCCGGAAAGATACGCAGTATTTT; CDR3aa: CASTNRGGRKDTQYF
abundance: few; v_gene: TRBV7-9; d_gene: TRBD1; j_gene: TRBJ1-1; CDR3nt: TGTGCCAGCAGCTTACAAACAGGGGGCACTGAAGCTTTCTTT; CDR3aa: CASSLQTGGTEAFF
abundance: NA; v_gene: TRBV7-9; d_gene: NA; j_gene: TRBJ2-5; CDR3nt: TGTGCCAGCAGCTCCACGGAGACCCAGTACTTC; CDR3aa: CASSSTETQYF
abundance: few; v_gene: TRBV11-2; d_gene: TRBD1; j_gene: TRBJ1-6; CDR3nt: TGTGCCAGCAGCTTAGAAGGGACAGTTAATTCACCCCTCCACTTT; CDR3aa: CASSLEGTVNSPLHF
abundance: NA; v_gene: TRBV11-2; d_gene: NA; j_gene: TRBJ1-1; CDR3nt: TGTGCCAGCAGCCCGGTTGGGATGAACACTGAAGCTTTCTTT; CDR3aa: CASSPVGMNTEAFF
abundance: few; v_gene: TRBV27; d_gene: TRBD2; j_gene: TRBJ2-1; CDR3nt: TGTGCCAGCAGTTCTCGACTAGCTCCAAATGAGCAGTTCTTC; CDR3aa: CASSSRLAPNEQFF